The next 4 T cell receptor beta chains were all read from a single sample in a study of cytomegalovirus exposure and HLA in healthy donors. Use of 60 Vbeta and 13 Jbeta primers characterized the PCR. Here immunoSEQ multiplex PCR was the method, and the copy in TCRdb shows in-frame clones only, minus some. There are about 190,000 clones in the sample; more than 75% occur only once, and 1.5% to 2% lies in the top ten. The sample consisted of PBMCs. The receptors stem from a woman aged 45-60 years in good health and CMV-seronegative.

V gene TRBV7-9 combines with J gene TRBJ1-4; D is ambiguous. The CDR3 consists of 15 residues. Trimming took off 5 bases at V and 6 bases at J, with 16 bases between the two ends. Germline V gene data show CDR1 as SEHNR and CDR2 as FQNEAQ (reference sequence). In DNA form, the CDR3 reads TGTGCCAGCAGCCCGGACCCACCGAGGGATGAAAAACTGTTTTTT. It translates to CASSPDPPRDEKLFF.

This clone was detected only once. The CDR3 reads CASSLWETSGSYNEQFF. CDR3 nucleotides: TGTGCCAGCAGTTTATGGGAGACTAGCGGGAGTTACAATGAGCAGTTCTTC. This sequence joins TRBV28 and TRBJ2-1; 12 bases map to TRBD2. The CDR3 extends over 17 amino acids. Trimming cost V 0 bases and J 4 bases; bases outside gene matches: 4. Germline CDR1 is MDHEN and CDR2 is SYDVKM.

CDR3 in amino acids: CASSAPGGRYTEAFF. Here the CDR3 DNA reads TGTGCCAGTAGTGCCCCAGGGGGTAGGTACACTGAAGCTTTCTTT. The chain combines TRBV19 with TRBJ1-1; 7 nucleotides match TRBD1. Per germline, CDR1 LNHDA and CDR2 SQIVND (reference sequence). The CDR3 has 15 amino acids. Trimming at V came to 5 bases and at J to 3 bases, leaving 9 bases not matched to a gene.

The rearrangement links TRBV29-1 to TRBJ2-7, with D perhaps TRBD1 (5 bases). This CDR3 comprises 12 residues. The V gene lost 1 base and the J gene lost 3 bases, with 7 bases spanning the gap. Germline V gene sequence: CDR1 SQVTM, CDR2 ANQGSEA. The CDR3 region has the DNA TGCAGCGTTGAAGCCCAGGGCTACGAGCAGTACTTC. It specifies CSVEAQGYEQYF.